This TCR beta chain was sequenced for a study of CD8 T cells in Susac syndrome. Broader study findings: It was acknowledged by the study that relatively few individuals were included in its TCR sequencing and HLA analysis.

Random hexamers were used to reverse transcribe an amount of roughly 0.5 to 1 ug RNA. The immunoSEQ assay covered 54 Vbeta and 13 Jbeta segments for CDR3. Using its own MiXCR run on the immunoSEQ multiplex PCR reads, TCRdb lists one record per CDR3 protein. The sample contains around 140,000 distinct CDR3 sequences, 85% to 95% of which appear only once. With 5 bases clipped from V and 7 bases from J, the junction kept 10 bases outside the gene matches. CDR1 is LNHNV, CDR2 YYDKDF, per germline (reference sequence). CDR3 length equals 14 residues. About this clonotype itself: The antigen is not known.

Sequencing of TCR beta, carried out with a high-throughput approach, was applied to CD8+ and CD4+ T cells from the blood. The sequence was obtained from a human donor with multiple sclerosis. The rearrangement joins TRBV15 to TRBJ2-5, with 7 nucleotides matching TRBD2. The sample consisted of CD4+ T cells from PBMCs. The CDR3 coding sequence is TGTGCCACCAGCCCGGCGGGGGTAGTGTCGACCCAGTACTTC. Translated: CATSPAGVVSTQYF. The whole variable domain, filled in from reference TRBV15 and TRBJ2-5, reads DAMVIQNPRYQVTQFGKPVTLSCSQTLNHNVMYWYQQKSSQAPKLLFHYYDKDFNNEADTPDNFQSRRPNTSFCFLDIRSPGLGDTAMYLCATSPAGVVSTQYFGPGTRLLVL.